This TCR beta chain was identified in a study of blood T cell repertoires in COVID-19 (dated by TCRdb to 2018 to 2020). Study-wide context: The collaborator samples originated in the United States, Italy and Spain and spanned the acute and convalescent phases of COVID-19. The samples were drawn from two sources: the first 160 participants of the ongoing ImmuneRACE study, and 1,000 to 1,500 subjects contributed by 6 global collaborators. A freely available public database, intended as a resource for researchers studying the immune response to SARS-CoV-2, is where the repertoires were released. Deeply sampled blood TCRbeta repertoires from subjects exposed to, actively infected with, or recovered from COVID-19 were included in the dataset. The material from the prospective study consisted of cDNA or gDNA derived from T cells, B-cell-depleted T cells, or PBMCs. Where available, HLA class I and class II types were obtained from metadata supplied by the sample provider rather than from assay-based typing. The sample metadata nearly always contained a de-identified subject ID, COVID-19 status, age in years and sex.

TCRbeta CDR3 regions were amplified from genomic DNA using the immunoSEQ Assay, a bias-controlled multiplex PCR. In the original analysis: Nucleated cell counts per sample were estimated from amplification of reference gene primers within the assay. To quantify the absolute abundance of each unique TCRbeta CDR3 rearrangement, sequence reads were collapsed and filtered. For each sample, productive Simpson clonality was calculated as the square root of Simpson's diversity index across productive rearrangements. TCRdb obtained this table from immuneACCESS and retained in-frame rearrangements with V and J assigned. These tables miss some clones; where compared with another copy, unresolved V genes account for less than half of the shortfall, and the remainder is unexplained. Clonal size and the V and J genes are those of that table, whereas D and trimming came from the DNA. The sample yields tens of thousands of clones; nearly 90% were counted once. 25% to 30% of the sample is taken by the ten largest.

A word on this clone: Its recognized antigen is unknown. There are no base qualities to consult, and no much larger clone falls within one base.

Results and caveats for the whole study, not just this receptor: The amount of clinical and demographic metadata varied by source and participant and was provided uncurated.

Collaborating institutions collected whole blood in K2EDTA tubes following their own protocols. Collaborator samples were shipped for TCRbeta analysis as frozen whole blood, isolated PBMCs, or DNA extracted from either sample type. This receptor was identified in a man aged 60 to 75 with active or convalescent COVID-19. Sequencing used peripheral blood.

CDR3 region: CASGLGGQETQYF. Here is the DNA: TGTGCTAGTGGTTTGGGGGGGCAGGAGACCCAGTACTTC. Rearrangement joined TRBV12-5 to TRBJ2-5; TRBD1 is possibly the D segment (6 matching bases). From a lookup of the germline V gene, CDR1 and CDR2 are LGHNT and FRNRAP. The V end loses 1 base and the J end loses 5 bases, and a stretch of 8 bases separates them. The CDR3 sequence holds 13 residues, the cysteine and phenylalanine included. Just CDR3 DNA is preserved here, 39 bases in frame from base 1.